This T cell receptor beta chain was observed in a study of cytomegalovirus exposure and HLA in healthy donors. The CDR3 spans 20 residues. Germline CDR1 reads LNHNV; CDR2 reads YYDKDF (reference sequence). The V segment lost 1 base and the J segment 2 bases; nucleotides outside the gene matches: 15. Primers included in the PCR were 60 Vbeta and 13 Jbeta primers. Clones were sequenced by immunoSEQ multiplex PCR, and TCRdb holds only the in-frame ones, with some missing. In the table there are about 180,000 clones, roughly 75% of which are singletons. The TCR comes from a woman younger than 45 in good health and CMV-seronegative. This chain joins TRBV15 and TRBJ2-3, with TRBD2 matching over 10 bases. Sequenced: PBMCs. CDR3: CATSRAASGSIETTTDTQYF. CDR3 bases: TGTGCCACCAGCAGAGCGGCTAGCGGGAGCATAGAAACGACCACAGATACGCAGTATTTT.